This T cell receptor (beta chain) is from a study of CD4 T cells in relation to SARS-CoV-2 and coronaviruses. For this clone: Its antigen remains unidentified.

Before the COVID-19 pandemic, during about 2010-2018, CD4+ T cells were taken from unexposed donors. CD4+ T cells were isolated from the cells after around 11 days of culture. V was pared by 7 bases and J by 5 bases, with 12 bases between. The CDR3 covers 11 residues. From germline, CDR1 is SQVTM and CDR2 ANQGSEA. The assay was immunoSEQ multiplex PCR, and TCRdb's table has in-frame clones only and misses some. The table includes approximately 25,000 clones, about 82% detected once. This clonotype originated in a human donor in good health. The sequenced material came from CD4+ T cells from PBMCs, cultured in vitro. The gene calls are TRBV29-1 and TRBJ2-7, with no clear D. The CDR3 DNA reads as TGCAGCGCACGTTATGCGAACGAGCAGTACTTC. This encodes CSARYANEQYF.